One sample yielded the 14 T cell receptor beta chains listed below, sequenced in a study of cytomegalovirus exposure and HLA in healthy donors. The study ran its PCR with 60 Vbeta and 13 Jbeta primers. The protocol was immunoSEQ multiplex PCR, while the TCRdb copy is restricted to in-frame clones and leaves out a portion. This sample has some 150,000 clones, with 76% found just once. The sample taken for sequencing was PBMCs. The source is a female donor in good health and CMV-seropositive.

The chain employs TRBV11-2 and TRBJ2-7, with D uncertain. The CDR3 is made up of 12 amino acids. Looked up from germline, CDR1 is SGHAT and CDR2 is FQNNGV. Between the trimmed V and J ends, which lost 4 bases and 0 bases, there was a span of 4 bases. In nucleotides, the CDR3 is TGTGCCAGCAGCTCTAGCTCCTACGAGCAGTACTTC. This sequence encodes CASSSSSYEQYF.

The chain couples TRBV30 to TRBJ1-1, with D possibly being TRBD1 (5 bases). The V end lost 2 bases, the J end lost 4 bases, and 11 bases lay between the germline ends. This CDR3 has 13 residues. Germline values: CDR1 GTSNPN, CDR2 SVGIG (reference sequence). CDR3 in amino acids: CAWSQGVGTEAFF. In nucleotides, the CDR3 is TGTGCCTGGAGTCAAGGGGTCGGCACTGAAGCTTTCTTT.

A few counts support this clone. V gene TRBV5-5 combines with J gene TRBJ2-7; a weak D match, TRBD1 (6 bases). V shed 1 base and J shed 7 bases, with 6 bases lying between them. The CDR3 sequence is 11 residues long. Germline V gives CDR1 SGHKS, CDR2 YYEKEE (reference sequence). As DNA, the CDR3 is TGTGCCAGCAGCTTGACAGGGGAGCAGTACTTC. It codes for CASSLTGEQYF.

The V and J genes are TRBV6-1 and TRBJ1-1, with D unclear. The ends were cut back, 6 bases at V and 1 base at J, with 12 bases in the middle. Per germline, CDR1 MNHNS and CDR2 SASEGT. The CDR3 totals 14 residues. The CDR3, as DNA: TGTGCCAGCAGAATGGACTTGGCGAACACTGAAGCTTTCTTT. Encoded protein: CASRMDLANTEAFF.

This clone was counted once. The V and J genes are TRBV5-4 and TRBJ2-3; 12 bases are a match to TRBD2. CDR3 length: 16 amino acids. The V segment lost 5 bases and the J segment 3 bases; nucleotides outside the gene matches: 7. The V gene's germline CDR1 is SGHNT and CDR2 YYREEE (reference sequence). CDR3 region: CASRSSSGRDTDTQYF. CDR3 bases: TGTGCCAGCAGAAGTTCTAGCGGGAGGGATACAGATACGCAGTATTTT.

The rearrangement links TRBV19 to TRBJ1-1, with 7 bases fitting TRBD1. This CDR3 contains 15 residues. CDR1 is LNHDA and CDR2 is SQIVND in the germline V gene (reference sequence). The V segment lost 5 bases and the J segment 1 base; nucleotides outside the gene matches: 7. This CDR3 reads CASSEKQGSNTEAFF. The CDR3 DNA sequence: TGTGCCAGTAGTGAAAAACAGGGGTCGAACACTGAAGCTTTCTTT.

The chain is built from TRBV4-2 and TRBJ2-3; 14 positions match TRBD2. From germline, CDR1 is LGHNA and CDR2 YNFKEQ. The V gene end was trimmed by 1 base and the J gene end by 3 bases; junction bases not matched to a gene: 9. The CDR3 covers 19 residues. The CDR3 DNA is TGTGCCAGCAGCCAAGGCCGACTAGCGGGAGGGCCTGGGACAGATACGCAGTATTTT. Protein product: CASSQGRLAGGPGTDTQYF.

This chain uses TRBV5-1 with TRBJ2-5; weak D call: TRBD1 (6 bases). This CDR3 region has 14 residues. Trimming pared 0 bases from V and 11 bases from J, leaving 17 bases between. From germline, CDR1 is SGHRS and CDR2 YFSETQ. The CDR3 region is CASSLEFRGVEQYF. DNA of the CDR3: TGCGCCAGCAGCTTGGAATTCAGGGGAGTAGAGCAGTACTTC.

The rearrangement uses TRBV6-5 and TRBJ2-7; 8 positions agree with TRBD2. The CDR3 spans 14 residues. Per the germline V gene, CDR1 is MNHEY and CDR2 is SVGAGI. Unmatched junction bases numbered 9, after V lost 6 bases and J lost 5 bases. The chain's CDR3 is CASRIAGYGDEQYF. CDR3 in DNA: TGTGCCAGCAGAATAGCGGGATACGGGGACGAGCAGTACTTC.

This clone was found once. This rearrangement joins TRBV28 to TRBJ2-3; D unresolved. Per the germline V gene, CDR1 is MDHEN and CDR2 is SYDVKM. This CDR3 has 16 residues. The V end lost 4 bases, the J end lost 0 bases, and 14 bases lay between the germline ends. CDR3 DNA sequence: TGTGCCAGCAGTTCCCACCCCGGGTCTAGCACAGATACGCAGTATTTT. This encodes CASSSHPGSSTDTQYF.

The V call is TRBV11-1, the J call TRBJ2-1, with 15 bases aligning to TRBD2. CDR1 and CDR2 from the germline V gene are SGHAT and FQDESV (reference sequence). This CDR3 spans 17 amino acids. V gave up 2 bases and J gave up 8 bases; unmatched junction bases: 7. This CDR3 reads CASSLRTSGGVVDEQFF. The DNA of the CDR3 is TGTGCCAGCAGCTTAAGGACTAGCGGGGGGGTTGTGGATGAGCAGTTCTTC. Full variable domain (outside the CDR3, taken from reference TRBV11-1 and TRBJ2-1): EAEVAQSPRYKITEKSQAVAFWCDPISGHATLYWYRQILGQGPELLVQFQDESVVDDSQLPKDRFSAERLKGVDSTLKIQPAELGDSAMYLCASSLRTSGGVVDEQFFGPGTRLTVL.

The chain employs TRBV6-6 and TRBJ2-2; D ambiguous. Trimming took 6 bases from V and 8 from J, leaving 10 bases between them. From germline, CDR1 is MNHNY and CDR2 SVGAGI (reference sequence). The CDR3 consists of 12 residues. This CDR3 is CASRPRGGELFF. Here the CDR3 DNA reads TGTGCCAGCAGACCCCGAGGAGGGGAGCTGTTTTTT.

This clone has only one observation. Additional DNA sequences in this sample encode the identical CDR3. This chain uses TRBV9 with TRBJ1-2; the match to TRBD1 covers 8 bases. The CDR3 length is 14 residues. Trimming cost V 4 bases and J 6 bases; bases outside gene matches: 8. CDR1 is SGDLS and CDR2 is YYNGEE in the germline V gene. The DNA for the CDR3 is TGTGCCAGCAGCTCCGGACAGGGATTGGATGGCTACACCTTC. Its protein is CASSSGQGLDGYTF.

This rearrangement joins TRBV11-2 to TRBJ2-7; 12 nucleotides line up with TRBD1. Germline V gene data show CDR1 as SGHAT and CDR2 as FQNNGV. The CDR3 has 16 residues. The J segment lost 5 bases and the V segment lost 1 base, leaving 6 bases of the junction unmatched. CDR3 sequence: CASSLAGTGGFHEQYF. The CDR3 DNA reads as TGTGCCAGCAGCTTAGCCGGGACAGGGGGCTTCCACGAGCAGTACTTC.